The 9 T cell receptor beta chains given below trace back to one sample, sequenced in a study of EBV T-cell therapy then PD-1 blockade in nasopharyngeal carcinoma. Measured with immunoSEQ multiplex PCR; TCRdb has only the in-frame clones, and not every one. The table includes about 24,000 clones, nearly 85% detected once. Specified treatment: AdE1-LMPpoly-expanded autologous EBV-specific T-cell therapy followed by anti-PD-1 nivolumab. What these receptors recognize is not known. This sample comprised CD8+ T cells from blood, obtained around day 60 from a patient whose treatment included autologous EBV-specific T cells and nivolumab. These receptor sequences come from a man between 40 and 49 years old with nasopharyngeal carcinoma.

The chain employs TRBV12-3 or TRBV12-4 and TRBJ1-5; no definite D call. V lost 2 bases, J lost 7 bases, and 6 bases lay in between. The CDR3 is 12 residues long. The chain's CDR3 is CASSLPPQPQHF. The CDR3 nucleotides are TGTGCCAGCAGTTTACCTCCCCAGCCCCAGCATTTT.

The chain has TRBV7-9 and TRBJ1-2; D remains ambiguous. Looked up from germline, CDR1 is SEHNR and CDR2 is FQNEAQ (reference sequence). The V and J ends lost 7 bases and 5 bases respectively, with 14 bases between them. CDR3 length equals 13 residues. The CDR3 loop is CASTPDGEYGYTF. The DNA for the CDR3 is TGTGCCAGCACCCCTGACGGAGAGTATGGCTACACCTTC.

This sequence joins TRBV4-3 and TRBJ2-7; TRBD1 matches at 7 bases. The CDR3 contains 14 residues. Germline CDR1 and CDR2: LGHNA and YSLEER. J gave up 2 bases and V 4 bases, and 5 bases lay outside the gene matches. CDR3 in amino acids: CASSPETGTYEQYF. The CDR3 DNA sequence: TGCGCCAGCAGCCCTGAGACAGGGACCTACGAGCAGTACTTC.

The rearrangement joins TRBV28 to TRBJ2-1; either TRBD1 or TRBD2 may supply D (5 bases each). Germline CDR1 is MDHEN and CDR2 is SYDVKM. The CDR3 covers 14 residues. V was cut by 1 base and J by 6 bases, with 10 bases left in between. The CDR3, as DNA: TGTGCCAGCAGTTTATCGGGGCCTTTCAATGAGCAGTTCTTC. This encodes CASSLSGPFNEQFF.

The J gene is TRBJ1-1, the V gene TRBV4-3; tentatively, D is TRBD1 (6 bases). Trimming took off 3 bases at V and 7 bases at J, with 15 bases between the two ends. The CDR3 is 14 amino acids. The germline V gene has CDR1 LGHNA and CDR2 YSLEER. The CDR3 DNA reads as TGCGCCAGCAGCCAGGAGGTCGGACAGAGTGAAGCTTTCTTT. It specifies CASSQEVGQSEAFF.

The chain joins TRBV6-5 to TRBJ2-7, with D maybe TRBD1 (6 bases). Trimming removed 3 bases at V and 5 bases at J, with 14 bases between. This CDR3 has 14 residues. CDR1 and CDR2 from the germline V gene are MNHEY and SVGAGI. DNA of the CDR3: TGTGCCAGCAGTTATCAGGGGCACTTTAACGAGCAGTACTTC. Protein: CASSYQGHFNEQYF.

This clone is categorized as medium-sized. The V call is TRBV4-3, the J call TRBJ1-1; D is undetermined. CDR3 length: 14 residues. CDR1 and CDR2 from the germline V gene are LGHNA and YSLEER. Trimming left V 3 bases short and J 1 base short, with 9 bases between. CDR3 in amino acids: CASSHMTANTEAFF. DNA of the CDR3: TGCGCCAGCAGCCACATGACGGCGAACACTGAAGCTTTCTTT.

The chain carries TRBV5-1 and TRBJ2-7; 7 bases fit TRBD2. V shed 4 bases and J 4 bases; nucleotides not matched to a gene: 11. There are 15 residues in the CDR3. Germline V gives CDR1 SGHRS, CDR2 YFSETQ. The CDR3 DNA sequence: TGCGCCAGCAGCCCTGGGTTGGGGACTAAATACGAGCAGTACTTC. This codes for CASSPGLGTKYEQYF.

The chain combines TRBV9 with TRBJ1-1; D is uncertain. CDR1 is SGDLS, CDR2 YYNGEE, per germline. The CDR3 has 14 amino acids. Trimming left V 5 bases short and J 5 bases short, with 16 bases between. The CDR3 spells CASSAIRGVTEAFF. CDR3 DNA sequence: TGTGCCAGCAGTGCTATCCGGGGAGTTACTGAAGCTTTCTTT.